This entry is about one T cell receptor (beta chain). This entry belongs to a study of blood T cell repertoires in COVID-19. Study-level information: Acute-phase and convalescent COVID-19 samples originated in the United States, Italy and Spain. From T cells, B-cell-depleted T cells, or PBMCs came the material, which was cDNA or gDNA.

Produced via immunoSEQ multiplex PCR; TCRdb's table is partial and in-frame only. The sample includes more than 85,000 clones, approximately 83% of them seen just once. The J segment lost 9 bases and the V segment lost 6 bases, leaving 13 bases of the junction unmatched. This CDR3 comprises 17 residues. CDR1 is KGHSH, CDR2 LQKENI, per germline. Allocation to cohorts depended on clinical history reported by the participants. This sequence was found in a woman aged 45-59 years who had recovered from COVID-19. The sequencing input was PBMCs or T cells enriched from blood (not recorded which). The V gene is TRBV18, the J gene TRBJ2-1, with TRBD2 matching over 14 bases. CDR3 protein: CASSETLGLAGVSEQFF. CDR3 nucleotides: TGTGCCAGCTCCGAAACCCTGGGACTAGCGGGAGTTAGTGAGCAGTTCTTC.